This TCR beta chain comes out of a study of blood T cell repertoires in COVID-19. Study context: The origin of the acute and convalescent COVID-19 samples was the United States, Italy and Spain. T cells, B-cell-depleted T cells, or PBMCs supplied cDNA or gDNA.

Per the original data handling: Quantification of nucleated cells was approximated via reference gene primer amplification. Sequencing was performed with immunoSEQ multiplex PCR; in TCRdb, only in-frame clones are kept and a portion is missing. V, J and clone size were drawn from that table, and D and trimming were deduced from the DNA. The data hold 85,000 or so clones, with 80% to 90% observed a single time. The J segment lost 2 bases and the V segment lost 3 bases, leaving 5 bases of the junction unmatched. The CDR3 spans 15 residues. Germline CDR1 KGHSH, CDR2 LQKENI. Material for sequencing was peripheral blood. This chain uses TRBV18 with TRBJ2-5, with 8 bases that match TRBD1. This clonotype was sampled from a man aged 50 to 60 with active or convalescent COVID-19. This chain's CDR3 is CASSPGTGRQETQYF. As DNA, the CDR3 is TGTGCCAGCTCACCCGGGACAGGAAGACAAGAGACCCAGTACTTC.